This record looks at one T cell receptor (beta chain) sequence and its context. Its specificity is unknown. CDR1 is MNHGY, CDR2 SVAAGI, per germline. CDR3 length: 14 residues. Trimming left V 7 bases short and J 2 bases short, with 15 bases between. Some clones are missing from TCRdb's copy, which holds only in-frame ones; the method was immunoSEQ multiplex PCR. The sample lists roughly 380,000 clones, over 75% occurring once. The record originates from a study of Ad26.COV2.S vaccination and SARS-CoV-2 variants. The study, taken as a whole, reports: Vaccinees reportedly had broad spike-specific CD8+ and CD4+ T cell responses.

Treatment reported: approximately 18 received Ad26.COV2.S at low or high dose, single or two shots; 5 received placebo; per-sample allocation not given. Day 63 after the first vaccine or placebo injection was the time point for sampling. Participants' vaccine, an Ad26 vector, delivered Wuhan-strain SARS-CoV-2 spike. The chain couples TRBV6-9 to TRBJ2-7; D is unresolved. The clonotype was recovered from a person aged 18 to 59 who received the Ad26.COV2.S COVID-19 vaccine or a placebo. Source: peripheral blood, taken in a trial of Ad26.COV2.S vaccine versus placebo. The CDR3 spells CASIPGSNTYEQYF. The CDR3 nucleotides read TGTGCCAGCATCCCTGGCTCGAATACCTACGAGCAGTACTTC.